Listed below are T cell receptor beta chains from one sample, sequenced in a study of cytomegalovirus exposure and HLA in healthy donors. TCRdb keeps only in-frame clones here, not all; method: immunoSEQ multiplex PCR. Of approximately 150,000 clones in the sample, 90% to 95% were seen once. The sequenced sample was PBMCs. Receptor source: a man between 18 and 35 years old in good health and CMV-seronegative. CDR3s leave out the opening cysteine and the closing phenylalanine or tryptophan.

v_gene	j_gene	CDR3aa
TRBV28	TRBJ1-5	ASVGGGSQPQH
TRBV19	TRBJ1-4	ASSMPDEKLF
TRBV9	TRBJ1-2	ASSPFGGGRAGANYGYT
TRBV7-8	TRBJ1-4	ASSLASGFGVLYEKLF
TRBV6-5	TRBJ2-5	ASSYSGGIGTQY
TRBV6-5	TRBJ2-7	ASSQPPTGINEQY
TRBV4-3	TRBJ2-5	ASSQAPQVAGVQETQY
TRBV6-1	TRBJ1-2	ASSEGTGRYGYT
TRBV5-1	TRBJ2-1	ASSEWTSGGAGEQF
TRBV19	TRBJ1-1	ASSAGQGWDTEAF
TRBV5-4	TRBJ2-5	ASSSAGRGALETQY
TRBV25-1	TRBJ2-4	ASTGRGAKNIQY
TRBV4-2	TRBJ2-5	ASSHPVTGVKETQY
TRBV6-4	TRBJ2-2	ASSDSWRSGELF
TRBV5-1	TRBJ1-4	ASSLGTGQSNEKLF
TRBV5-1	TRBJ2-1	ASSLVESYNEQF
TRBV7-9	TRBJ2-1	ASSWTTGVGNEQF
TRBV27	TRBJ2-1	ASNHIAGGSFDEQF
TRBV9	TRBJ1-1	ASSPRTGARIGTEAF
TRBV5-1	TRBJ2-2	ASSGQTNTGELF
TRBV5-4	TRBJ2-7	ASTLQGYEQY